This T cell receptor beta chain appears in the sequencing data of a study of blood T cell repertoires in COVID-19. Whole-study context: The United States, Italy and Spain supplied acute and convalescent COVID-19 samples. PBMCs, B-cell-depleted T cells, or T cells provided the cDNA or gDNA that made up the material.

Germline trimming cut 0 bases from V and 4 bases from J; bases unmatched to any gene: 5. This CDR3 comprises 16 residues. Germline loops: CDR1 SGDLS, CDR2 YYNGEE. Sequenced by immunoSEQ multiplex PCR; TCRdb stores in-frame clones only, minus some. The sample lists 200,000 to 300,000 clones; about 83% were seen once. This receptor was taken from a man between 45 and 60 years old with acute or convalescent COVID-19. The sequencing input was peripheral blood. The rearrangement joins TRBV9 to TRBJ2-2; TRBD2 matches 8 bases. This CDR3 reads CASSVATGGRTGELFF. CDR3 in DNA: TGTGCCAGCAGCGTAGCTACGGGGGGGCGCACCGGGGAGCTGTTTTTT.